Each of the 7 T cell receptor beta chains below was sequenced from the same sample in a study of identical twins. TCRdb ran MiXCR on the 5' RACE reads and lists one entry per CDR3 protein. The sample consists of nearly 900,000 distinct CDR3 sequences, 9% to 15% of them appearing once. The sample also formed part of further work on yellow fever vaccine responses in identical twins.

Sequenced input: PBMCs. Every receptor here comes from a woman younger than 35 in good health.

The chain links TRBV5-1 to TRBJ1-2; 7 nucleotides line up with TRBD1. There are 15 residues in the CDR3. Looked up from germline, CDR1 is SGHRS and CDR2 is YFSETQ. With 3 bases clipped from V and 3 bases from J, the junction kept 8 bases outside the gene matches. CDR3 in DNA: TGCGCCAGCAGCTCGGGAACAGGGGTAGACTATGGCTACACCTTC. This sequence encodes CASSSGTGVDYGYTF.

CDR3 sequence (DNA): TGTGCCAGCAGCGCCCAGGGGGACCCCTCCTACGAGCAGTACGTC. This gives the protein CASSAQGDPSYEQYV. The chain is built from TRBV11-2 and TRBJ2-7, with TRBD1 matching 7 bases. The V gene end was trimmed by 5 bases and the J gene end by 0 bases; junction bases not matched to a gene: 7. CDR1 is SGHAT and CDR2 is FQNNGV in the germline V gene. This CDR3 region has 15 residues.

The gene calls are TRBV27 and TRBJ2-1; the match to TRBD1 covers 9 bases. This CDR3 has 17 amino acids. With 5 bases clipped from V and 1 base from J, the junction kept 9 bases outside the gene matches. CDR1 MNHEY and CDR2 SMNVEV come from the germline V gene (reference sequence). CDR3 region: CASSPPTGTGSYNEQFF. The CDR3 DNA reads as TGTGCCAGCAGTCCCCCTACCGGGACAGGGTCCTACAATGAGCAGTTCTTC.

The chain has TRBV28 and TRBJ1-2, with TRBD1 matching over 8 bases. The CDR3 is 16 residues long. Unmatched junction bases numbered 12, after V lost 5 bases and J lost 4 bases. Germline values: CDR1 MDHEN, CDR2 SYDVKM. CDR3 sequence (DNA): TGTGCCAGCAGTCCTACCTCAGGGGGCGCATTCTATGGCTACACCTTC. Amino acids: CASSPTSGGAFYGYTF.

This clonotype showed up many times. The chain carries TRBV25-1 and TRBJ2-1, with 12 bases lining up with TRBD2. The CDR3 extends over 17 amino acids. The V gene's germline CDR1 is MGHDK and CDR2 SYGVNS. J lost 2 bases, V lost 5 bases, and 7 bases had no gene match. CDR3 in DNA: TGTGCCAGCAGTACACGGACTAGCGGGACCACCTACAATGAGCAGTTCTTC. This codes for CASSTRTSGTTYNEQFF.

This clonotype was seen a few times. The chain carries TRBV12-3 or TRBV12-4 and TRBJ2-2, with 10 bases aligning to TRBD2. V shed 2 bases, J shed 5 bases, and the junction held 5 bases outside the gene matches. The CDR3 contains 16 residues. The CDR3 DNA sequence: TGTGCCAGCAGTTTACTAGCGGGAGAGGGGACCGGGGAGCTGTTTTTT. Protein: CASSLLAGEGTGELFF.

This clonotype was detected a few times. The chain employs TRBV3-1 and TRBJ2-2; no clear D gene. The CDR3 consists of 14 residues. Germline CDR1 reads LGHDT; CDR2 reads YNNKEL (reference sequence). With 4 bases removed from V and 1 base from J, the gap between germline ends came to 7 bases. CDR3 region: CASSLTMNTGELFF. The CDR3 nucleotides read TGTGCCAGCAGCCTGACCATGAACACCGGGGAGCTGTTTTTT.